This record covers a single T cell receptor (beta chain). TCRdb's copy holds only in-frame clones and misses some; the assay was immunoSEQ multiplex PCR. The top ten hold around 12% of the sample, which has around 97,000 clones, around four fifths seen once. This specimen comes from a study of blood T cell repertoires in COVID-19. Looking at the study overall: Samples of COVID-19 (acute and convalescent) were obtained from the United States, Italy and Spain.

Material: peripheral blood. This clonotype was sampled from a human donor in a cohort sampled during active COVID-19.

CDR3 region: CASSRGIVEAGANVLTF. DNA of the CDR3: TGTGCCAGTAGCCGGGGGATTGTGGAGGCTGGGGCCAACGTCCTGACTTTC. The chain combines TRBV19 with TRBJ2-6, with D maybe TRBD2 (6 bases). The germline CDR1 and CDR2 sequences are LNHDA and SQIVND (reference sequence). There are 17 residues in the CDR3. The V and J ends lost 6 bases and 2 bases respectively, with 17 bases between them.